Listed here are 7 T cell receptor beta chains from one sample, sequenced in a study of blood T cell repertoires in COVID-19. TCRdb's table, derived via immunoSEQ multiplex PCR, lists solely in-frame clones and lacks some. The table includes about 88,000 clones, 70% to 90% detected once. Sequences were obtained from peripheral blood. These receptors were collected from a woman aged 80 or over with acute or convalescent COVID-19.

CDR3 region: CASGGLFGEQYF. In nucleotides, the CDR3 is TGTGCCAGCGGAGGGCTTTTCGGGGAGCAGTACTTC. The V gene is TRBV7-2, the J gene TRBJ2-7, with a weak D call TRBD2 (6 bases). Trimming stripped 8 bases from V and 7 bases from J, with 15 bases between. CDR3 size: 12 residues. From germline, CDR1 is SGHTA and CDR2 FQGNSA.

The chain links TRBV16 to TRBJ2-7; D possibly corresponds to TRBD2 (6 bases). Trimming removed 1 base at V and 3 bases at J, with 16 bases between. CDR1 and CDR2 (germline): KGHSY, FQNENV. This CDR3 contains 16 residues. The CDR3 loop reads CASSQFRDWYFYEQYF. As DNA, the CDR3 is TGTGCCAGCAGCCAATTCCGGGACTGGTATTTCTACGAGCAGTACTTC.

This clone was seen just once. The V gene is TRBV7-2, the J gene TRBJ2-3, with D possibly TRBD2 on 6 matching bases. Germline loops: CDR1 SGHTA, CDR2 FQGNSA. The germline V and J ends were trimmed by 5 bases and 9 bases, with 24 bases remaining between them. This CDR3 is built from 16 residues. For the CDR3, the DNA is TGTGCCAGCAGCCCGTTAGCGGTGAGGTCCGTAGGGACGCAGTATTTT. This gives the protein CASSPLAVRSVGTQYF. The whole variable domain, filled in from reference TRBV7-2 and TRBJ2-3, reads GAGVSQSPSNKVTEKGKDVELRCDPISGHTALYWYRQSLGQGLEFLIYFQGNSAPDKSGLPSDRFSAERTGGSVSTLTIQRTQQEDSAVYLCASSPLAVRSVGTQYFGPGTRLTVL.

The chain couples TRBV7-9 to TRBJ1-5, with 7 bases fitting TRBD1. Germline V gene sequence: CDR1 SEHNR, CDR2 FQNEAQ (reference sequence). The CDR3 runs 16 residues. Unmatched junction bases numbered 8, after V lost 5 bases and J lost 1 base. The CDR3 coding sequence is TGTGCCAGCAGCCTAGGAGGGGGCTCAAGCAATCAGCCCCAGCATTTT. Translating it yields CASSLGGGSSNQPQHF.

The V and J genes are TRBV18 and TRBJ1-2; D is unresolved. The length of the CDR3 is 11 residues. V dropped 6 bases and J dropped 4 bases, with 6 bases sitting between them. The V gene's germline CDR1 is KGHSH and CDR2 LQKENI. CDR3 coding DNA: TGTGCCAGCTCTTCGAGCTATGGCTACACCTTC. Translated, it gives CASSSSYGYTF.

V gene TRBV11-2 combines with J gene TRBJ2-1; 13 nucleotides agree with TRBD2. V gave up 5 bases and J gave up 4 bases; unmatched junction bases: 5. CDR3 length: 16 residues. The germline V gene encodes CDR1 SGHAT and CDR2 FQNNGV. The DNA for the CDR3 is TGTGCCAGCAGCGTGGGGACTAGCGGGGTGTACAATGAGCAGTTCTTC. Translating it yields CASSVGTSGVYNEQFF.

This chain joins TRBV30 and TRBJ2-7; 12 bases line up with TRBD1. This CDR3 has 15 residues. Per germline, CDR1 GTSNPN and CDR2 SVGIG (reference sequence). The V and J ends lost 4 bases and 4 bases, in that order; junction bases with no gene match: 8. DNA of the CDR3: TGTGCCTGGACCCCCGGGACAGGGGGCGGGTACGAGCAGTACTTC. Protein sequence: CAWTPGTGGGYEQYF.